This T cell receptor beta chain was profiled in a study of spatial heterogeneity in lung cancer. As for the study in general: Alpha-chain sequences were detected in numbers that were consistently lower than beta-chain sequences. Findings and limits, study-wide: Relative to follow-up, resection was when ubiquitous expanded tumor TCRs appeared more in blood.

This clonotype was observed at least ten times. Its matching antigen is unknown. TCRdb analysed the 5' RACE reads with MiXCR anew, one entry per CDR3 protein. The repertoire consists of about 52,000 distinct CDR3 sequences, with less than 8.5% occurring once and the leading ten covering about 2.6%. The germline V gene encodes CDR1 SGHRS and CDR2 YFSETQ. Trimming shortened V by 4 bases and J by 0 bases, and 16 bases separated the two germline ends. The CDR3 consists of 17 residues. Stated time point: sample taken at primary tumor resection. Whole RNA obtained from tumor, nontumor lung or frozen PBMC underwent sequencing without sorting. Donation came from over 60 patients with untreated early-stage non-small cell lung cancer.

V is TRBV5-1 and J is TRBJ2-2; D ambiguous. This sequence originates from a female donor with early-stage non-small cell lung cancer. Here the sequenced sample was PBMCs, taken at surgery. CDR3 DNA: TGCGCCAGCAGCCGCCCCCCTAGGTCCTCGAACACCGGGGAGCTGTTTTTT. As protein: CASSRPPRSSNTGELFF.